This is a list of T cell receptor beta chains from one sample in a study of OX40 agonist ivuxolimab in advanced cancers. Using immunoSEQ multiplex PCR, the repertoire was profiled, and TCRdb retains in-frame clones only, with some absent. The sample has around 63,000 clones; roughly nine tenths are singletons. This sample comprised CD4+ or CD8+ T cells sorted from blood, obtained in a trial of the OX40 agonist ivuxolimab. The receptors derive from an adult with an advanced solid tumor such as melanoma, head and neck, liver or kidney cancer. Both conserved end residues are part of each CDR3. The D gene is left open where the match is weak. Not all rows give a size; the values are once, few, many and, for expanded clones, a class.

few,15,TRBJ2-7,TRBD1,TRBV5-4,TGTGCCAGCAGCCAAGGGACAGGGGATCCCTACGAGCAGTACTTC,CASSQGTGDPYEQYF
NA,16,TRBJ2-7,TRBD2,TRBV6-5,TGTGCCAGCAGTTCCGTCGCGGGGGGTCGATTCTATGTGCAGTACTTC,CASSSVAGGRFYVQYF
NA,18,TRBJ2-5,TRBD2,TRBV4-2,TGTGCCAGCAGCCAAGACATCGGGGGGGGTCGATTGATTCAGACCCAGTACTTC,CASSQDIGGGRLIQTQYF
NA,14,TRBJ2-1,NA,TRBV30,TGTGCCTGGAGTCGGCAGAGGGGAGTCAATGAGCAGTTCTTC,CAWSRQRGVNEQFF
NA,13,TRBJ2-1,NA,TRBV6-5,TGTGCCATCAGACAGAGCTCCTACAATGAGCAGTTCTTC,CAIRQSSYNEQFF
NA,18,TRBJ2-6,TRBD1,TRBV7-8,TGTGCCAGCAGCTCGCTTACAGGGGGTTTTTCTGGGGCCAACGTCCTGACTTTC,CASSSLTGGFSGANVLTF
NA,15,TRBJ2-5,TRBD1,TRBV5-1,TGCGCCAGCAGCGTCCTAGGACAGGGTCGAGAGACCCAGTACTTC,CASSVLGQGRETQYF
NA,16,TRBJ2-2,TRBD2,TRBV7-9,TGTGCCAGCAGCTGGTCAAGCGGGGGGGCCCCCGGGGAGCTGTTTTTT,CASSWSSGGAPGELFF
NA,16,TRBJ1-6,NA,TRBV18,TGTGCCAGCTCACCAACAGTGAGCTCCTATAATTCACCCCTCCACTTT,CASSPTVSSYNSPLHF
NA,19,TRBJ2-1,TRBD2,TRBV5-5,TGTGCCAGCAGCTTACGGGGCGGGGGGTACTCCAGCTCCTACAATGAGCAGTTCTTC,CASSLRGGGYSSSYNEQFF